Given below is one TCR beta chain in context. Germline lookup yields CDR1 LNHDA and CDR2 SQIVND (reference sequence). CDR3 length equals 15 residues. The J segment lost 8 bases and the V segment lost 7 bases, leaving 13 bases of the junction unmatched. The sample belongs to a study of blood T cell repertoires in COVID-19. The overall study: Italy, Spain and the United States were the sources of the convalescent and acute COVID-19 samples. In each case, the material was cDNA or gDNA derived from T cells, B-cell-depleted T cells, or PBMCs.

Methods used by the authors: Amplification of reference gene primers provided the estimated nucleated cell counts. Profiled with immunoSEQ multiplex PCR; TCRdb holds only in-frame clones, not every one. For V, J and clone size, that table is used; D and trimming come from the DNA. The sample shows more than 45,000 clones, 70% to 90% of them seen only once. Specimen: peripheral blood. This sequence joins TRBV19 and TRBJ1-5; 8 nucleotides line up with TRBD1. This TCR was recovered from a man in his 60s with acute or convalescent COVID-19. CDR3 loop: CASIPDREGPKPQHF. CDR3 DNA sequence: TGTGCCAGTATCCCGGACAGGGAAGGTCCGAAGCCCCAGCATTTT.